The table lists the clone carrying this TCR beta chain with a count of one. Its antigen is not known. The PCR used 60 Vbeta and 13 Jbeta primers. The data were produced by immunoSEQ multiplex PCR, yet TCRdb's version contains in-frame clones alone and is incomplete. Altogether about 130,000 clones are present, over 60% being singletons, with the ten largest covering 1%. CDR3 length: 15 amino acids. The V gene's germline CDR1 is SEHNR and CDR2 FQNEAQ (reference sequence). Trimming took 3 bases from V and 1 from J, leaving 12 bases between them. This sample is drawn from a study of cytomegalovirus exposure and HLA in healthy donors. General observations from the study: Several V segments, TRBV6-2 and TRBV6-3 among them, could not be told apart and were dropped. According to the study, roughly 160 TCR beta chains were cytomegalovirus-associated. With high specificity and sensitivity, the classifier reportedly diagnosed cytomegalovirus status. Approximately 18,000 TCR beta sequences were associated with HLA alleles at 0.05 false discovery rate in a later analysis.

This clonotype was sampled from a human donor in good health. This chain links TRBV7-9 with TRBJ1-1; D might be TRBD1 (6 bases). The specimen sequenced was PBMCs. CDR3 coding DNA: TGTGCCAGCAGCTTGCAGGGGACGACGAACACTGAAGCTTTCTTT. This codes for CASSLQGTTNTEAFF.